Below are 20 T cell receptor beta chains sequenced from a single sample in a study of molecular identifiers for immune sequencing clone quantification (dated by TCRdb to 2016 to 2018). Libraries were prepared through PCR. Sequencing was performed on an Illumina HiSeq 4000. TCRdb cleaned the public reads at Q25 with fastp, built clones with MiXCR and kept in-frame beta chains. Each entry is one CDR3 protein sequence, shown with its most common DNA and genes. Present in this sample are about 70,000 distinct CDR3 sequences, 15% to 20% of which were seen just once. The ten top clones hold around 1.4% of the sample. Source material: naive CD8+ T cells from blood, with Jurkat cell RNA spiked in. What the cell subset or site label conveys for this sample: FACS-sorted CD8+CD4-CCR7+CD45RA+ naive T cells. These receptors all come from a human donor in good health. Some libraries in this study had Jurkat cell RNA spiked in.

This clonotype was seen only a few times. This may stem from a read error, because a much larger clone lies one nucleotide away. The chain uses TRBV20-1 and TRBJ1-2, with D perhaps matching TRBD1 (5 bases). This CDR3 region has 15 residues. Per germline, CDR1 DFQATT and CDR2 SNEGSKA (reference sequence). The CDR3 sequence: CSARDLTDSNYGHTF. CDR3 coding DNA: TGCAGTGCTAGAGATTTAACCGACAGTAACTATGGCCACACCTTC.

This clonotype was found many times. The V gene is TRBV7-6, the J gene TRBJ2-7; D is undetermined. Trimming cost V 1 base and J 4 bases, with 14 bases left between them. The germline V gene has CDR1 SGHVS and CDR2 FNYEAQ. CDR3 length: 15 residues. The CDR3 loop is CASSLGNSYTYEQYF. The CDR3 bases are TGTGCCAGCAGCTTAGGAAACAGTTACACTTACGAGCAGTACTTC.

This clonotype has a count of ten or more. The junction departs from the called germline gene at one end, perhaps through a read error. This chain links TRBV4-2 with TRBJ2-7; no firm D call. Germline-derived CDR1 and CDR2 are LGHNA and YNFKEQ. The CDR3 runs 14 residues. DNA of the CDR3: TGTGCCACCAGCCAAATTCCCGGGTCCTACGAGCAGTACTTC. This sequence encodes CATSQIPGSYEQYF.

This clonotype was detected ten times or more. In DNA form, the CDR3 reads TGTGCCAGCAGTTCTACCCCCCTAGCGGGAGGGACAGATACGCAGTATTTT. This codes for CASSSTPLAGGTDTQYF. This rearrangement joins TRBV27 to TRBJ2-3; 12 bases are a match to TRBD2. CDR1 and CDR2 (germline): MNHEY, SMNVEV (reference sequence). The CDR3 is 17 residues long. Germline trimming cut 4 bases from V and 3 bases from J; bases unmatched to any gene: 8.

In its sample, this clonotype was seen many times. The gene calls are TRBV28 and TRBJ2-7, with TRBD2 identical over 10 bases. There are 14 residues in the CDR3. Trimming cost V 6 bases and J 1 base; bases outside gene matches: 3. CDR1 is MDHEN, CDR2 SYDVKM, per germline. The chain's CDR3 is CASSVAGGSYEQYF. In nucleotides, the CDR3 is TGTGCCAGCAGCGTAGCGGGAGGTTCCTACGAGCAGTACTTC.

As concerns this clonotype: One end of the junction varies from germline; a read error may be responsible. CDR3 DNA sequence: TGTGCCAGCAGACCGACGGGACAGAACGCCGGGGAGCTGTTTTTT. Translating gives CASRPTGQNAGELFF. This chain connects TRBV12-3 or TRBV12-4 to TRBJ2-2, with 7 nucleotides matching TRBD1. The CDR3 is 15 amino acids.

This clonotype was recorded at least ten times. The CDR3: CASSETEETNEKLFF. As DNA, the CDR3 is TGTGCCAGCAGTGAAACGGAGGAAACTAATGAAAAACTGTTTTTT. The chain has TRBV25-1 and TRBJ1-4, with D hard to call. The CDR3 totals 15 residues. Germline CDR1 MGHDK, CDR2 SYGVNS. V dropped 2 bases and J dropped 1 base, with 8 bases sitting between them.

In its sample, this clonotype was seen many times. The CDR3 region is CAISEGVADTQYF. CDR3 DNA sequence: TGTGCCATCAGTGAAGGGGTAGCCGATACGCAGTATTTT. The V call is TRBV10-3, the J call TRBJ2-3; the D gene is possibly TRBD1 (5 bases). The germline V and J ends were trimmed by 3 bases and 6 bases, with 10 bases remaining between them. This CDR3 region has 13 residues. Germline CDR1 is ENHRY and CDR2 is SYGVKD.

This clonotype appeared a few times. The chain is built from TRBV4-3 and TRBJ2-7, with TRBD1 matching over 8 bases. V shed 0 bases and J 5 bases; nucleotides not matched to a gene: 6. Germline V lookup: CDR1 LGHNA, CDR2 YSLEER. The CDR3 sequence is 15 residues long. This CDR3 is CASSQDEDRDHEQYF. CDR3 DNA: TGCGCCAGCAGCCAAGATGAGGACAGGGACCACGAGCAGTACTTC.

Comment on this clonotype: At one boundary the junction diverges from the germline segment, which might be a read error. V is TRBV19 and J is TRBJ1-1; possibly TRBD1 for D (5 bases). CDR1 is LNHDA and CDR2 is SQIVND in the germline V gene (reference sequence). The CDR3 contains 13 residues. CDR3: CASSIDGGTGAFF. Written as DNA, the CDR3 is TGTGCCAGTAGTATAGACGGGGGGACTGGAGCTTTCTTT.

The sample holds many counts of this clonotype. The chain combines TRBV3-1 with TRBJ2-2; 14 bases match TRBD2. Trimming cost V 8 bases and J 2 bases; bases outside gene matches: 16. The CDR3 runs to 20 residues. Germline V gene sequence: CDR1 LGHDT, CDR2 YNNKEL (reference sequence). The CDR3 nucleotides are TGTGCCAGCGCTTCATGGCGTATGACTAGCGGGAGGGGAAACACCGGGGAGCTGTTTTTT. Protein sequence: CASASWRMTSGRGNTGELFF.

The rearrangement joins TRBV7-6 to TRBJ2-7; 12 bases are shared with TRBD2. V lost 5 bases and J lost 6; bases outside the gene matches: 2. This CDR3 region has 13 residues. Germline loops: CDR1 SGHVS, CDR2 FNYEAQ. The CDR3 protein is CASSILAGGEQYF. CDR3 bases: TGTGCCAGCAGCATACTAGCGGGAGGCGAGCAGTACTTC.

V and J are TRBV9 and TRBJ2-7; 10 bases fit TRBD1. V gave up 3 bases and J gave up 3 bases; unmatched junction bases: 3. The CDR3 consists of 14 residues. CDR1 is SGDLS, CDR2 YYNGEE, per germline. The CDR3 sequence is CASSETGGSYEQYF. CDR3 bases: TGTGCCAGCAGCGAGACAGGGGGCAGCTACGAGCAGTACTTC.

This clonotype was seen many times. The J gene is TRBJ1-4, the V gene TRBV11-2; D is uncertain. CDR3 size: 15 residues. Trimming shortened V by 4 bases and J by 4 bases, and 13 bases separated the two germline ends. The germline V gene has CDR1 SGHAT and CDR2 FQNNGV. The CDR3 DNA reads TGTGCCAGCAGCTCGCGAACAGAGGGTAATGAAAAACTGTTTTTT. Amino acids: CASSSRTEGNEKLFF.

This clonotype was recorded a few times. The chain joins TRBV28 to TRBJ2-7, with 10 bases lining up with TRBD2. There are 15 residues in the CDR3. V dropped 6 bases and J dropped 5; count of bases not matched to a gene: 10. Per the germline V gene, CDR1 is MDHEN and CDR2 is SYDVKM. Here the CDR3 DNA reads TGTGCCAGCAGCGACCCTACTAGCGGGAACCACGAGCAGTACTTC. Its protein is CASSDPTSGNHEQYF.

This clonotype appeared many times. The V and J genes are TRBV9 and TRBJ1-1; 12 bases match TRBD1. J was trimmed by 7 bases and V by 0 bases; bases with no gene match: 7. The germline V gene encodes CDR1 SGDLS and CDR2 YYNGEE. The CDR3 consists of 16 residues. CDR3 DNA sequence: TGTGCCAGCAGCGTAGGGGGGGGACAGGGGGCGGATGAAGCTTTCTTT. This translates into CASSVGGGQGADEAFF.

This clonotype was counted at least ten times. The chain couples TRBV7-8 to TRBJ2-7; 8 bases are a match to TRBD1. The CDR3 runs 14 residues. V was pared by 5 bases and J by 4 bases, with 7 bases of the junction left unmatched. Per germline, CDR1 SGHVS and CDR2 FQNEAQ. DNA for the CDR3: TGTGCCAGCAGCGACCAGGGGGCCGGATACGAGCAGTACTTC. Translating gives CASSDQGAGYEQYF.

This clonotype showed up just a few times. The chain has TRBV2 and TRBJ1-1; a weak D match, TRBD1 (5 bases). The ends were cut back, 3 bases at V and 5 bases at J, with 10 bases in the middle. The CDR3 covers 13 residues. CDR1 and CDR2 from the germline V gene are SNHLY and FYNNEI. CDR3 coding DNA: TGTGCCAGCAGTGATCAGGGTGGGACTGAAGCTTTCTTT. Encoded protein: CASSDQGGTEAFF.

In this sample, this clonotype turned up many times. This sequence joins TRBV14 and TRBJ2-2; no clear D. The CDR3 is 14 residues long. Germline V gene lookup returns CDR1 SGHDN and CDR2 FVKESK. V was pared by 2 bases and J by 0 bases, with 4 bases between. The DNA of the CDR3 is TGTGCCAGCAGCCAACCTGCGAACACCGGGGAGCTGTTTTTT. It is translated as CASSQPANTGELFF.

This clonotype was picked up many times. The rearrangement joins TRBV29-1 to TRBJ2-1; weak D call: TRBD2 (7 bases). V lost 1 base, J lost 4 bases, and 17 bases lay in between. CDR3 length: 16 residues. Looked up from germline, CDR1 is SQVTM and CDR2 is ANQGSEA. CDR3 nucleotide sequence: TGCAGCGTTGAAGCCGGAGGGGGACTACCTTACAATGAGCAGTTCTTC. Translating it yields CSVEAGGGLPYNEQFF.